Listed below are T cell receptor beta chains from one sample, sequenced in a study of Tregs in tolerant kidney transplant recipients. The repertoire was sequenced with immunoSEQ multiplex PCR; TCRdb's copy has only in-frame clones and lacks some. The sample includes tens of thousands of clones, 90% to 95% of them seen just once. This specimen was CD8+ T cells from blood (PBMCs), taken 24 months after the transplant. The receptors shown here come from a human patient who received a combined kidney and bone marrow transplant. T cells may partly derive from the graft donor. Both conserved end residues are part of each CDR3.

V | CDR3
TRBV11-3 | CASSLATLAGVTDTQYF
TRBV4-2 | CASSQDGTSGRHNEQFF
TRBV13 | CASSLGRQINQPQHF
TRBV4-3 | CASSQGWVNDNGFEKLFF
TRBV9 | CASSVGLAGTGELFF
TRBV7-8 | CASSLALRVVYEQYF
TRBV7-9 | CASSLGLNSGNTIYF
TRBV7-9 | CASSLVLGEQYF
TRBV19 | CASSLGTGSSYEQYF
TRBV9 | CASSSGGANVLTF
TRBV30 | CAWSVTKPGELFF
TRBV5-1 | CASSLTSGGAWTKNIQYF
TRBV6-1 | CASSTSQEQYF
TRBV27 | CASSLSGQGAITNEKLFF
TRBV27 | CASSSSSETNSPLHF
TRBV7-9 | CASSWGGGAKNNEQFF
TRBV25-1 | CASTTTNEKLFF
TRBV15 | CATSRAGGVHTF
TRBV2 | CASGVSLEGGKNIQYF
TRBV11-3 | CASSLGREGVTEAFF
TRBV19 | CASSSGDYEQYF
TRBV27 | CASSPLDRPYEQYF
TRBV4-3 | CASSQGMGLDTQYF
TRBV29-1 | CSARGEEAFF
TRBV30 | CAWSVLGGRTEAFF
TRBV5-6 | CASSYGLSLSSYNEQFF
TRBV7-6 | CASSLVNGKSVRANTGELFF
TRBV28 | CASSWEQVFNTEAFF
TRBV25-1 | CASSEQSGLAGGGVQFF
TRBV6-1 | CASRPGTGGNYGYTF
TRBV7-9 | CASSLTSGGGNEQFF
TRBV10-3 | CAISQGTRANEQFF
TRBV28 | CASSWAETGTEAFF
TRBV9 | CASSVDPFGTNYEQYF
TRBV7-9 | CASSLDFGEFTEAFF
TRBV7-6 | CASTRDRGHYEQYF
TRBV29-1 | CSVEGAGTRPHGAQYF
TRBV7-6 | CASSSGTGYYEQYF
TRBV4-3 | CASSPGQRDTQYF
TRBV6-5 | CASTTTGVGVGELFF
TRBV19 | CASSRDSIVSGANVLTF
TRBV13 | CASSLGQGPSYEQYF
TRBV6-5 | CASTAGGFGNTIYF
TRBV7-2 | CASSLGAETGELFF
TRBV5-6 | CASSFPSPSGRNYEQYF
TRBV4-3 | CASSQTGLAEYNEQFF